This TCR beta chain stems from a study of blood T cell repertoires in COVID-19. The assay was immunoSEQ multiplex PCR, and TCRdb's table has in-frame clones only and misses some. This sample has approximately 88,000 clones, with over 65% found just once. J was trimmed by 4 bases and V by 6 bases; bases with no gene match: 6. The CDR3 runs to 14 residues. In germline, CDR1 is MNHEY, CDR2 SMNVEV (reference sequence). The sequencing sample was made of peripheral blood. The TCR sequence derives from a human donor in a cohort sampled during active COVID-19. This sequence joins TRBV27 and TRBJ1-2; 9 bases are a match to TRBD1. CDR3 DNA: TGTGCCAGCAGGCCAACAGGGGGCTCCTATGGCTACACCTTC. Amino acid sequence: CASRPTGGSYGYTF.